The 27 T cell receptor beta chains below all came from one sample that was sequenced in a study of blood T cell repertoires in COVID-19. Produced via immunoSEQ multiplex PCR; TCRdb's table is partial and in-frame only. The sample consists of about 58,000 clones, about 88% of them appearing once. Sequences were obtained from peripheral blood. These receptors originate from a woman aged 55-69 years with active COVID-19.

Only a few counts were recorded for this clone. DNA of the CDR3: TGTGCCAGCAGCCAATATTTTGAACTACTATACAATGAGCAGTTCTTC. This sequence encodes CASSQYFELLYNEQFF. The chain is built from TRBV3-1 (or the pseudogene TRBV3-2) and TRBJ2-1; D is unresolved. The CDR3 consists of 16 residues. CDR1 is LGHDT, CDR2 YNNKEL, per germline (reference sequence). Trimming left V 2 bases short and J 4 bases short, with 15 bases between.

This chain joins TRBV29-1 and TRBJ2-1; 13 bases are a match to TRBD2. CDR1 is SQVTM, CDR2 ANQGSEA, per germline. This CDR3 is built from 15 residues. After removal of 4 bases from V and 4 bases from J, the junction contained 4 bases not matched to a gene. The CDR3 sequence: CSVVTTSGGYNEQFF. Written as DNA, the CDR3 is TGCAGCGTTGTTACGACTAGCGGGGGGTACAATGAGCAGTTCTTC.

V is TRBV7-2 and J is TRBJ2-5; 15 bases align to TRBD2. Germline V CDR1 and CDR2: SGHTA, FQGNSA. The CDR3 is 16 amino acids. After removal of 6 bases from V and 4 bases from J, the junction contained 6 bases not matched to a gene. The CDR3 spells CASRGLAGGWGETQYF. CDR3 nucleotide sequence: TGTGCCAGCAGGGGACTAGCGGGGGGCTGGGGAGAGACCCAGTACTTC.

The chain recombines TRBV21-1 with TRBJ1-5; the D call of TRBD1 is as the table states it, not checked on the DNA. TRBV21-1 is labeled a pseudogene. There are 17 residues in the CDR3. CDR3 coding DNA: TGTGCCAGCATCCCTTCACAGGGGATTATTAGCAATCAGCCCCAGCATTTT. Protein: CASIPSQGIISNQPQHF.

The chain combines TRBV5-1 with TRBJ2-6; D may be TRBD1 (6 bases). Germline V CDR1 and CDR2: SGHRS, YFSETQ. The CDR3 is 15 residues long. V lost 3 bases to trimming and J lost 2 bases, with 9 bases between them. The CDR3 nucleotides read TGCGCCAGCAGCTCTACAGGGACTGGGGCCAACGTCCTGACTTTC. Amino acids: CASSSTGTGANVLTF.

The genes are TRBV6-5 and TRBJ1-1; the match to TRBD1 covers 10 bases. After removal of 6 bases from V and 11 bases from J, the junction contained 6 bases not matched to a gene. CDR1 and CDR2 (germline): MNHEY, SVGAGI. There are 12 residues in the CDR3. DNA of the CDR3: TGTGCCAGCAGGCCGACAGGGGGCTTGGCTTTCTTT. This gives the protein CASRPTGGLAFF.

J is TRBJ1-3 and V is TRBV5-1; 7 bases line up with TRBD1. This CDR3 spans 17 amino acids. Germline V gene lookup returns CDR1 SGHRS and CDR2 YFSETQ. Trimming removed 5 bases from V and 0 bases from J; junction bases left unmatched: 11. CDR3 in amino acids: CASSSKRQGTSGNTIYF. In DNA form, the CDR3 reads TGCGCCAGCAGTTCCAAGAGACAGGGTACCTCTGGAAACACCATATATTTT.

This clone showed up just once. The chain couples TRBV19 to TRBJ1-2, with 7 positions matching TRBD1. V gave up 3 bases and J gave up 2 bases; unmatched junction bases: 12. CDR3 size: 17 residues. The germline V gene has CDR1 LNHDA and CDR2 SQIVND (reference sequence). CDR3 nucleotide sequence: TGTGCCAGTAGTATTGTCGGTTTGGAGGGGGCGAACTATGGCTACACCTTC. Translated, it gives CASSIVGLEGANYGYTF.

The CDR3 loop is CASSDGAGGPDTQYF. The DNA for the CDR3 is TGTGCCAGCAGTGACGGAGCGGGGGGGCCGGATACGCAGTATTTT. The chain combines TRBV6-1 with TRBJ2-3, with 10 bases fitting TRBD2. Germline loops: CDR1 MNHNS, CDR2 SASEGT. V gave up 3 bases and J gave up 6 bases; unmatched junction bases: 6. CDR3 length: 15 amino acids.

The rearrangement uses TRBV5-6 and TRBJ2-7; TRBD1 matches at 11 bases. V dropped 2 bases and J dropped 4; count of bases not matched to a gene: 5. The CDR3 has 15 amino acids. Germline CDR1 is SGHDT and CDR2 is YYEEEE. This CDR3 reads CASSFPGQGVYEQYF. CDR3 DNA sequence: TGTGCCAGCAGCTTCCCGGGACAGGGGGTGTACGAGCAGTACTTC.

The V and J genes are TRBV5-5 and TRBJ1-2; D ambiguous. Deletions cut 3 bases from V and 7 bases from J, with 10 bases between. The CDR3 spans 12 residues. Germline loops: CDR1 SGHKS, CDR2 YYEKEE (reference sequence). The CDR3 DNA sequence: TGTGCCAGCAGCTATCAGAACCGTGGCTACACCTTC. Encoded protein: CASSYQNRGYTF. Looking up the rest from reference TRBV5-5 and TRBJ1-2 gives the full variable domain: DAGVTQSPTHLIKTRGQQVTLRCSPISGHKSVSWYQQVLGQGPQFIFQYYEKEERGRGNFPDRFSARQFPNYSSELNVNALLLGDSALYLCASSYQNRGYTFGSGTRLTVV.

The chain employs TRBV5-1 and TRBJ2-2; 7 bases are a match to TRBD1. The germline V gene encodes CDR1 SGHRS and CDR2 YFSETQ. The CDR3 extends over 15 amino acids. V lost 3 bases and J lost 11; bases outside the gene matches: 13. Here the CDR3 DNA reads TGCGCCAGCAGCTGGGTGACCGGGACAGATAATGAGCTGTTTTTT. It translates to CASSWVTGTDNELFF.

This rearrangement joins TRBV19 to TRBJ2-2; TRBD1 agrees at 10 bases. This CDR3 region has 16 residues. V was pared by 4 bases and J by 5 bases, with 7 bases of the junction left unmatched. Germline values: CDR1 LNHDA, CDR2 SQIVND (reference sequence). In DNA, the CDR3 is TGTGCCAGTAGTACCGGGACAGGGGTCGGGACCGGGGAGCTGTTTTTT. Its protein product is CASSTGTGVGTGELFF.

The chain links TRBV15 to TRBJ2-7; the match to TRBD1 covers 7 bases. The ends lost 0 bases at V and 6 bases at J; junction bases unmatched: 5. The CDR3 spans 14 residues. Germline V gene sequence: CDR1 LNHNV, CDR2 YYDKDF (reference sequence). CDR3 sequence: CATSRDNPGGEQYF. In DNA, the CDR3 is TGTGCCACCAGCAGAGATAACCCAGGGGGCGAGCAGTACTTC.

The chain joins TRBV3-1 (or the pseudogene TRBV3-2) to TRBJ2-7; D is ambiguous. There are 11 residues in the CDR3. Germline V lookup: CDR1 LGHDT, CDR2 YNNKEL (reference sequence). The V end lost 2 bases, the J end lost 3 bases, and 2 bases lay between the germline ends. CDR3 region: CASSQLYEQYF. Here the CDR3 DNA reads TGTGCCAGCAGCCAACTCTACGAGCAGTACTTC.

V and J are TRBV6-5 and TRBJ1-2; 8 positions match TRBD1. The CDR3 sequence is 12 residues long. CDR1 and CDR2 from the germline V gene are MNHEY and SVGAGI. V shed 6 bases, J shed 6 bases, and the junction held 3 bases outside the gene matches. As DNA, the CDR3 is TGTGCCAGCAGCAGGACAGGGAATGGCTACACCTTC. It encodes CASSRTGNGYTF.

This rearrangement joins TRBV5-1 to TRBJ2-7; TRBD2 agrees at 7 bases. CDR1 and CDR2 from the germline V gene are SGHRS and YFSETQ. The J segment lost 4 bases and the V segment lost 2 bases, leaving 9 bases of the junction unmatched. The CDR3 contains 15 residues. The CDR3 nucleotides are TGCGCCAGCAGCTTAGAGTCCGCAGCGGGGTACGAGCAGTACTTC. Translating it yields CASSLESAAGYEQYF.

J is TRBJ2-7 and V is TRBV19; 9 nucleotides align to TRBD1. V trimming: 4 bases; J trimming: 6 bases; junction bases outside the gene matches: 7. Germline CDR1 and CDR2: LNHDA and SQIVND (reference sequence). The CDR3 totals 14 residues. This CDR3 is CASSSGTGWAEQYF. The CDR3 DNA follows: TGTGCCAGTAGTAGCGGGACAGGGTGGGCCGAGCAGTACTTC. Variable domain in full (rest from reference TRBV19 and TRBJ2-7): DGGITQSPKYLFRKEGQNVTLSCEQNLNHDAMYWYRQDPGQGLRLIYYSQIVNDFQKGDIAEGYSVSREKKESFPLTVTSAQKNPTAFYLCASSSGTGWAEQYFGPGTRLTVT.

V usage is TRBV7-8 and J usage is TRBJ1-6, with a possible D match to TRBD1 (6 bases). CDR1 and CDR2 from the germline V gene are SGHVS and FQNEAQ. The germline V and J ends were trimmed by 6 bases and 9 bases, with 18 bases remaining between them. CDR3 length equals 15 residues. CDR3 residues: CASSFAGQIVSPLHF. Here the CDR3 DNA reads TGTGCCAGCAGTTTCGCCGGACAGATAGTTTCACCCCTCCACTTT.

The gene calls are TRBV2 and TRBJ1-2; TRBD1 aligns across 8 bases. The V gene's germline CDR1 is SNHLY and CDR2 FYNNEI. V lost 7 bases to trimming and J lost 4 bases; unmatched junction nucleotides: 8. This CDR3 spans 14 amino acids. CDR3: CASTSPRGPYGYTF. The CDR3 DNA sequence: TGTGCCAGCACCTCCCCCAGGGGGCCCTATGGCTACACCTTC.

This chain links TRBV7-8 with TRBJ2-7, with TRBD2 as a possible D gene (7 bases). The length of the CDR3 is 14 residues. V lost 3 bases and J 2 bases, leaving 11 bases between the germline ends. Germline-derived CDR1 and CDR2 are SGHVS and FQNEAQ. CDR3 bases: TGTGCCAGCAGCTTTACAGGGACTACCTACGAGCAGTACTTC. Residues: CASSFTGTTYEQYF. Complete variable domain (other parts from reference TRBV7-8 and TRBJ2-7): GAGVSQSPRYKVAKRGQDVALRCDPISGHVSLFWYQQALGQGPEFLTYFQNEAQLDKSGLPSDRFFAERPEGSVSTLKIQRTQQEDSAVYLCASSFTGTTYEQYFGPGTRLTVT.

The chain carries TRBV10-1 and TRBJ2-1; the D is unclear. The V end was cut by 3 bases, the J end by 0 bases, with 9 bases between. The V gene's germline CDR1 is WNHNN and CDR2 SYGVQD (reference sequence). The CDR3 has 15 amino acids. The CDR3 region has the DNA TGCGCCAGCAGTGATCCGGGTTTCTCCTACAATGAGCAGTTCTTC. This gives the protein CASSDPGFSYNEQFF.

This chain joins TRBV5-1 and TRBJ1-3; D might be TRBD1 (5 bases). CDR1 SGHRS and CDR2 YFSETQ come from the germline V gene. V was pared by 4 bases and J by 3 bases, with 8 bases between. The CDR3 sequence is 13 residues long. In DNA, the CDR3 is TGCGCCAGCAGCCCAGACAGTGGAAACACCATATATTTT. This sequence encodes CASSPDSGNTIYF.

The V gene is TRBV7-6, the J gene TRBJ2-7, with 7 bases fitting TRBD1. Trimming took 5 bases from V and 2 from J; bases not matched to a gene: 3. The CDR3 has 13 amino acids. The germline V gene has CDR1 SGHVS and CDR2 FNYEAQ. DNA for the CDR3: TGTGCCAGCAGCAGGGGACAGCCCTACGAGCAGTACTTC. Translated: CASSRGQPYEQYF.

J is TRBJ1-4 and V is TRBV18; D is ambiguous. Germline CDR1 is KGHSH and CDR2 is LQKENI. The V and J ends lost 3 bases and 2 bases respectively, with 10 bases between them. This CDR3 is 15 amino acids long. CDR3 sequence reads: CASSPRGGTNEKLFF. CDR3 DNA: TGTGCCAGCTCACCCCGGGGAGGGACTAATGAAAAACTGTTTTTT.

CDR3 coding DNA: TGTGCCACCAGCGAAGGACCGAGGGTAGGCTACACCTTC. It encodes CATSEGPRVGYTF. The chain uses TRBV15 and TRBJ1-2, with no clear D. This CDR3 comprises 13 residues. V lost 5 bases and J 8 bases, leaving 15 bases between the germline ends. Germline assignment: CDR1 LNHNV and CDR2 YYDKDF (reference sequence).

This sequence joins TRBV10-1 and TRBJ1-5; TRBD1 might be the D (5 bases). V dropped 7 bases and J dropped 3 bases, with 16 bases sitting between them. The CDR3 consists of 15 residues. Germline V gene sequence: CDR1 WNHNN, CDR2 SYGVQD (reference sequence). For the CDR3, the DNA is TGCGCCAGCATGGCGGGGGGAAGAGACAATCAGCCCCAGCATTTT. This sequence encodes CASMAGGRDNQPQHF.